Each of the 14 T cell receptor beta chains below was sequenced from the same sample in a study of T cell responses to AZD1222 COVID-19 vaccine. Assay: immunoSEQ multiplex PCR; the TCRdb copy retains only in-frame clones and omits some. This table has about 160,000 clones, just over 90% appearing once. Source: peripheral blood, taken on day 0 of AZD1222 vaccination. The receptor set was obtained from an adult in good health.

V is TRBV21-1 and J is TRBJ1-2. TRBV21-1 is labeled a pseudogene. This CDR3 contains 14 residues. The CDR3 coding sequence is TGTGCCAGCAGCAAATACGGGGGGCGTGATGGCTACACCTTC. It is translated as CASSKYGGRDGYTF.

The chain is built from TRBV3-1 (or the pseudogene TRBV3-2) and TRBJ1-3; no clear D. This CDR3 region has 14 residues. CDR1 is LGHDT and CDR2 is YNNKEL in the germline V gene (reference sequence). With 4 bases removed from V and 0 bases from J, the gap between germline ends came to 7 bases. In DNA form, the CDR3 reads TGTGCCAGCAGCCTGGTTAACTCTGGAAACACCATATATTTT. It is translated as CASSLVNSGNTIYF.

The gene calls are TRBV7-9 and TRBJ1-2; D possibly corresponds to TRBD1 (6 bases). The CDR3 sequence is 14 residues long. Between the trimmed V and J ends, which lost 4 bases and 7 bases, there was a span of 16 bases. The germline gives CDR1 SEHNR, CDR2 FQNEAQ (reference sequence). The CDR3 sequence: CASSSQGRPGGYTF. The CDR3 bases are TGTGCCAGCAGCTCTCAGGGGCGCCCCGGTGGCTACACCTTC.

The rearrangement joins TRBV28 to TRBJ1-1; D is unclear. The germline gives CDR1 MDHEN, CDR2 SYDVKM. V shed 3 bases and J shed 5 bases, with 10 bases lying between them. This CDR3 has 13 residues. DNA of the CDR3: TGTGCCAGCAGTTTTAGAGTGATGACTGAAGCTTTCTTT. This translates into CASSFRVMTEAFF.

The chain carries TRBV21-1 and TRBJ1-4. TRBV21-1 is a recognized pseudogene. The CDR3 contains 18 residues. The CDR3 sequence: CASSNQGGQRATNEKLFF. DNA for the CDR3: TGTGCCAGCAGCAATCAAGGGGGGCAGAGGGCAACTAATGAAAAACTGTTTTTT.

CDR3 DNA sequence: TGTGCCAGTAGACCTGACAGCATGAACACTGAAGCTTTCTTT. It yields the protein CASRPDSMNTEAFF. The chain carries TRBV19 and TRBJ1-1, with a weak D call TRBD1 (5 bases). The V end lost 6 bases, the J end lost 0 bases, and 11 bases lay between the germline ends. The CDR3 has 14 residues. Germline CDR1 is LNHDA and CDR2 is SQIVND (reference sequence).

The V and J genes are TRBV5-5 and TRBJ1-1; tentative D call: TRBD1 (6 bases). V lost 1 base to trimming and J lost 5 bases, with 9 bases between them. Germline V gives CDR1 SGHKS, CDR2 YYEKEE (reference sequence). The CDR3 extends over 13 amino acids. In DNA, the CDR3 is TGTGCCAGCAGCTTGACAGGGAGAACTGAAGCTTTCTTT. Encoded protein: CASSLTGRTEAFF.

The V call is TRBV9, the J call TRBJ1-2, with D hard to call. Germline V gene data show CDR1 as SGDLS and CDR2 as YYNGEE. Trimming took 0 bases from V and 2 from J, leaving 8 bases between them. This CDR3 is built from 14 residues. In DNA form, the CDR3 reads TGTGCCAGCAGCGTAGACGGGCGGAACTATGGCTACACCTTC. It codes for CASSVDGRNYGYTF. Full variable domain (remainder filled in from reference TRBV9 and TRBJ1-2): DSGVTQTPKHLITATGQRVTLRCSPRSGDLSVYWYQQSLDQGLQFLIQYYNGEERAKGNILERFSAQQFPDLHSELNLSSLELGDSALYFCASSVDGRNYGYTFGSGTRLTVV.

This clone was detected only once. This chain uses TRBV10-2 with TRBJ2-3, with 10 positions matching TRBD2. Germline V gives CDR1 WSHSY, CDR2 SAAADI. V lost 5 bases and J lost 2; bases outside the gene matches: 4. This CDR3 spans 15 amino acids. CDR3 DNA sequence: TGCGCCAGCAGTATAGCGGGGGGTTCCACAGATACGCAGTATTTT. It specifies CASSIAGGSTDTQYF.

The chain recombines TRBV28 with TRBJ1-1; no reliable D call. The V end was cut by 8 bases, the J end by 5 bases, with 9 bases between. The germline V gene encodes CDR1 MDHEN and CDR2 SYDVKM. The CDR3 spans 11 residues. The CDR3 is CASAERTEAFF. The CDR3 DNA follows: TGTGCCAGCGCTGAGCGGACTGAAGCTTTCTTT. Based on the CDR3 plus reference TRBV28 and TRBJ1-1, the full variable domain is DVKVTQSSRYLVKRTGEKVFLECVQDMDHENMFWYRQDPGLGLRLIYFSYDVKMKEKGDIPEGYSVSREKKERFSLILESASTNQTSMYLCASAERTEAFFGQGTRLTVV.

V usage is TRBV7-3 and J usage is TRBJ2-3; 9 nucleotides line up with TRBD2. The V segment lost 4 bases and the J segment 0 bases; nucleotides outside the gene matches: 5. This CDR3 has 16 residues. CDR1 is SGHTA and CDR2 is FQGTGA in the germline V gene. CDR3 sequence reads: CASSSAGGASTDTQYF. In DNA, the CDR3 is TGTGCCAGCAGCTCCGCGGGGGGGGCCAGCACAGATACGCAGTATTTT.

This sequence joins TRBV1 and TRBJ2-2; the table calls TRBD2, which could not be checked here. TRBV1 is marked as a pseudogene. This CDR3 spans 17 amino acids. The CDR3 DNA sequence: TGCACCAGCACCTTCGGGGCGGGGGGGCCATCAGCCGGGGAGCTGTTTTTT. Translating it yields CTSTFGAGGPSAGELFF.

CDR3 in amino acids: CASLGGQTNQPQHF. Written as DNA, the CDR3 is TGTGCCAGCCTCGGGGGACAGACCAATCAGCCCCAGCATTTT. This chain uses TRBV28 with TRBJ1-5; the match to TRBD1 covers 7 bases. Germline-derived CDR1 and CDR2 are MDHEN and SYDVKM. Trimming at V came to 8 bases and at J to 3 bases, leaving 7 bases not matched to a gene. The CDR3 has 14 residues.

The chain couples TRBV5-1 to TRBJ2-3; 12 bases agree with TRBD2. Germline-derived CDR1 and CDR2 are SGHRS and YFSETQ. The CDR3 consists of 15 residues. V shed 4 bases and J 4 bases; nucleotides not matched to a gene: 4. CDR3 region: CASSTGLAGSDTQYF. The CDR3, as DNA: TGCGCCAGCAGCACTGGACTAGCGGGGTCAGATACGCAGTATTTT.